These 21 T cell receptor beta chains were all obtained from the same sample, sequenced in a study of cytomegalovirus exposure and HLA in healthy donors (TCRdb year 2017). The library was made by the immunoSEQ multiplex PCR assay. For the multiplex PCR, a mixture combining 60 forward primers for TCR Vbeta segments and 13 reverse primers for TCR Jbeta segments was used. TCRdb took this table from immuneACCESS and kept in-frame rearrangements with V and J called. Such tables lack part of the clones; where checked against another copy, unresolved V genes explain under half of the gap, and the rest is unexplained. This sample comprises approximately 190,000 clones, 70% of them detected only once. The top ten clonotypes cover 2.5% to 3% of the sample. The sample consisted of PBMCs. These receptors were collected from a man in his forties in good health and CMV-seropositive.

The genes are TRBV7-9 and TRBJ1-6; 9 positions match TRBD1. Trimming cost V 2 bases and J 10 bases; bases outside gene matches: 15. The CDR3 sequence is 18 residues long. CDR1 and CDR2 (germline): SEHNR, FQNEAQ (reference sequence). In DNA form, the CDR3 reads TGTGCCAGCAGCTTATCGGGGACAGGGATTGGTGTGGGGTCACCCCTCCACTTT. Translation gives CASSLSGTGIGVGSPLHF.

The chain recombines TRBV5-6 with TRBJ1-1; unclear D gene. The germline V gene encodes CDR1 SGHDT and CDR2 YYEEEE. The CDR3 sequence is 14 residues long. V was trimmed by 2 bases and J by 5 bases, leaving 13 bases between them. CDR3 nucleotide sequence: TGTGCCAGCAGCTTAAATACCCCGGGTACTGAAGCTTTCTTT. It translates to CASSLNTPGTEAFF.

CDR3 sequence: CASSAPGGTGSSYEQYF. In nucleotides, the CDR3 is TGTGCCAGCAGTGCCCCCGGTGGGACAGGGAGCTCCTACGAGCAGTACTTC. This chain connects TRBV27 to TRBJ2-7, with 9 bases that match TRBD1. CDR3 length: 17 amino acids. The germline V gene encodes CDR1 MNHEY and CDR2 SMNVEV (reference sequence). The ends lost 5 bases at V and 0 bases at J; junction bases unmatched: 11.

This clone was detected once. V gene TRBV4-2 combines with J gene TRBJ1-2, with 10 bases lining up with TRBD1. Germline CDR1 LGHNA, CDR2 YNFKEQ. V lost 4 bases and J lost 6; bases outside the gene matches: 8. There are 15 residues in the CDR3. CDR3 region: CASSPQGQGSHGYTF. In DNA form, the CDR3 reads TGTGCCAGCAGCCCTCAGGGACAGGGGAGCCATGGCTACACCTTC.

The chain links TRBV10-3 to TRBJ1-2; TRBD1 is a possible D gene (5 bases). Germline assignment: CDR1 ENHRY and CDR2 SYGVKD. V lost 5 bases and J lost 6, with 13 bases in between. The CDR3 contains 13 residues. The CDR3 sequence: CAISPREGDGYTF. CDR3 nucleotides: TGTGCCATCAGTCCCAGGGAGGGAGATGGCTACACCTTC.

The V gene is TRBV9, the J gene TRBJ1-1, with TRBD1 as a possible D gene (5 bases). The CDR3 is made up of 13 amino acids. V was clipped by 5 bases and J by 5 bases, with 13 bases between them. Looked up from germline, CDR1 is SGDLS and CDR2 is YYNGEE. The DNA of the CDR3 is TGTGCCAGCAGTACTGGGGGGGGGACTGAAGCTTTCTTT. Translating gives CASSTGGGTEAFF.

This chain uses TRBV10-3 with TRBJ2-2; possibly TRBD1 for D (6 bases). V was cut by 6 bases and J by 2 bases, with 13 bases left in between. The length of the CDR3 is 15 residues. CDR1 and CDR2 from the germline V gene are ENHRY and SYGVKD. This CDR3 is CAISVLGGNTGELFF. The CDR3 bases are TGTGCCATCAGCGTACTAGGGGGAAACACCGGGGAGCTGTTTTTT.

The rearrangement joins TRBV5-1 to TRBJ2-5; D may be TRBD1 (5 bases). This CDR3 has 15 residues. Germline V gives CDR1 SGHRS, CDR2 YFSETQ. V was clipped by 4 bases and J by 0 bases, with 13 bases between them. CDR3 amino acids: CASSPQTDNQETQYF. Here the CDR3 DNA reads TGCGCCAGCAGCCCACAGACAGATAACCAAGAGACCCAGTACTTC.

CDR3 sequence reads: CASTWGEWEKLFF. The CDR3 nucleotides are TGTGCCAGCACATGGGGGGAGTGGGAAAAACTGTTTTTT. The chain links TRBV21-1 to TRBJ1-4. TRBV21-1 is a pseudogene segment. CDR3 size: 13 residues.

The chain uses TRBV5-4 and TRBJ2-6; tentatively, D is TRBD2 (5 bases). CDR1 is SGHNT and CDR2 is YYREEE in the germline V gene (reference sequence). The CDR3 is made up of 15 amino acids. With 0 bases removed from V and 2 bases from J, the gap between germline ends came to 6 bases. In nucleotides, the CDR3 is TGTGCCAGCAGCTTGGGAGGGCCTGGGGCCAACGTCCTGACTTTC. This encodes CASSLGGPGANVLTF. The variable domain in full, with the rest retrieved from reference TRBV5-4 and TRBJ2-6, is ETGVTQSPTHLIKTRGQQVTLRCSSQSGHNTVSWYQQALGQGPQFIFQYYREEENGRGNFPPRFSGLQFPNYSSELNVNALELDDSALYLCASSLGGPGANVLTFGAGSRLTVL.

V usage is TRBV7-6 and J usage is TRBJ2-2; 11 bases agree with TRBD1. This CDR3 spans 15 amino acids. Trimming removed 5 bases from V and 6 bases from J; junction bases left unmatched: 5. From germline, CDR1 is SGHVS and CDR2 FNYEAQ. CDR3 DNA sequence: TGTGCCAGCAGCCCTGGACAGGGGGCCGCCGGGGAGCTGTTTTTT. Protein sequence: CASSPGQGAAGELFF.

The CDR3 is CASSHRQGSNQPQHF. The CDR3 nucleotides read TGCGCCAGCAGCCACCGACAGGGAAGCAATCAGCCCCAGCATTTT. V gene TRBV4-1 combines with J gene TRBJ1-5, with 7 bases fitting TRBD1. Germline V gene lookup returns CDR1 MGHRA and CDR2 YSYEKL. CDR3 size: 15 residues. Trimming removed 3 bases from V and 1 base from J; junction bases left unmatched: 3.

The chain combines TRBV5-4 with TRBJ2-1; tentatively, D is TRBD1 (5 bases). V was cut by 4 bases and J by 3 bases, with 14 bases left in between. CDR3 length: 15 amino acids. The V gene's germline CDR1 is SGHNT and CDR2 YYREEE (reference sequence). The DNA of the CDR3 is TGTGCCAGCAGCCATACAGGTTTACTCTACAATGAGCAGTTCTTC. Translated: CASSHTGLLYNEQFF.

The chain uses TRBV2 and TRBJ2-5, with TRBD1 matching over 10 bases. Per germline, CDR1 SNHLY and CDR2 FYNNEI. Losses at the gene ends were 5 bases for V and 2 bases for J; bases not matched to a gene: 5. The CDR3 extends over 15 amino acids. The CDR3 here is CASSPGTGEQETQYF. The CDR3 DNA sequence: TGTGCCAGCAGTCCCGGGACAGGGGAGCAAGAGACCCAGTACTTC.

This chain joins TRBV9 and TRBJ2-7, with TRBD1 identical over 12 bases. Germline CDR1 SGDLS, CDR2 YYNGEE. The CDR3 length is 16 residues. The V gene end was trimmed by 2 bases and the J gene end by 10 bases; junction bases not matched to a gene: 13. The CDR3 reads CASSVQPGQGASEQYF. The CDR3 DNA reads TGTGCCAGCAGCGTCCAGCCGGGACAGGGGGCATCGGAACAGTACTTC.

The genes are TRBV4-2 and TRBJ2-1; D remains ambiguous. The germline gives CDR1 LGHNA, CDR2 YNFKEQ. The CDR3 consists of 14 residues. Trimming took off 0 bases at V and 5 bases at J, with 8 bases between the two ends. The CDR3 DNA sequence: TGTGCCAGCAGCCAAGATCCAGGCGACAATGAGCAGTTCTTC. As protein: CASSQDPGDNEQFF.

This sequence joins TRBV27 and TRBJ1-5, with a weak D call TRBD1 (5 bases). Germline V gene data show CDR1 as MNHEY and CDR2 as SMNVEV (reference sequence). V was cut by 3 bases and J by 2 bases, with 11 bases left in between. The CDR3 covers 15 residues. CDR3 in DNA: TGTGCCAGCAGTTTTCGAGGAGGGGGCAATCAGCCCCAGCATTTT. Protein product: CASSFRGGGNQPQHF.

The chain's CDR3 is CASSWTPENTEAFF. The CDR3, as DNA: TGCGCCAGCAGCTGGACACCGGAGAACACTGAAGCTTTCTTT. J is TRBJ1-1 and V is TRBV5-1, with D possibly TRBD1 on 5 matching bases. Between the trimmed V and J ends, which lost 3 bases and 1 base, there was a span of 10 bases. Per the germline V gene, CDR1 is SGHRS and CDR2 is YFSETQ. CDR3 size: 14 residues.

The chain couples TRBV13 to TRBJ1-5; D remains ambiguous. There are 15 residues in the CDR3. Germline lookup yields CDR1 PRHDT and CDR2 FYEKMQ (reference sequence). Trimming stripped 0 bases from V and 1 base from J, with 7 bases between. The CDR3 reads CASSLGGESNQPQHF. The CDR3 nucleotides are TGTGCCAGCAGCTTAGGCGGTGAAAGCAATCAGCCCCAGCATTTT.

The table lists this clone with a count of one. The CDR3 spells CASSRRDRPGGREPQHF. The CDR3 coding sequence is TGTGCCAGCAGCCGGCGGGACAGGCCCGGGGGACGGGAGCCCCAGCATTTT. The chain employs TRBV9 and TRBJ1-5; 8 bases agree with TRBD1. CDR1 and CDR2 (germline): SGDLS, YYNGEE. Unmatched junction bases numbered 17, after V lost 4 bases and J lost 8 bases. This CDR3 region has 17 residues. Filled out from reference TRBV9 and TRBJ1-5, the complete variable domain reads DSGVTQTPKHLITATGQRVTLRCSPRSGDLSVYWYQQSLDQGLQFLIQYYNGEERAKGNILERFSAQQFPDLHSELNLSSLELGDSALYFCASSRRDRPGGREPQHFGDGTRLSIL.

This chain connects TRBV5-4 to TRBJ2-7; 11 bases fit TRBD2. Germline V lookup: CDR1 SGHNT, CDR2 YYREEE (reference sequence). The CDR3 spans 16 residues. With 4 bases clipped from V and 7 bases from J, the junction kept 13 bases outside the gene matches. The CDR3 coding sequence is TGTGCCAGCAGCCGCCCCCCACTAGCGGGGGCGGGGGAGCAGTACTTC. It is translated as CASSRPPLAGAGEQYF.